The 12 T cell receptor beta chains below come from one sample, sequenced in a study of CD8 T cells in Susac syndrome. With random hexamers, reverse transcription was performed on about 0.5 to 1 ug of RNA. A single record per CDR3 protein comes from TCRdb applying MiXCR to the immunoSEQ multiplex PCR reads. The sample gives over 300,000 distinct CDR3 sequences, approximately 90% of which show up once; roughly 0.059% is in the top ten. Specimen: CD4+ T cells from PBMCs. All receptors derive from a human donor with multiple sclerosis.

J is TRBJ2-5 and V is TRBV4-3; the D is unclear. This CDR3 spans 13 amino acids. Germline assignment: CDR1 LGHNA and CDR2 YSLEER. Between the trimmed V and J ends, which lost 1 base and 3 bases, there was a span of 6 bases. The CDR3 protein is CASSQAPEETQYF. DNA of the CDR3: TGCGCCAGCAGCCAAGCGCCCGAAGAGACCCAGTACTTC.

In this sample, this clonotype turned up once. This chain uses TRBV7-9 with TRBJ2-1; no definite D call. Germline CDR1 reads SEHNR; CDR2 reads FQNEAQ (reference sequence). The CDR3 length is 13 residues. Deletions cut 4 bases from V and 8 bases from J, with 12 bases between. CDR3 DNA sequence: TGTGCCAGCAGCTCCCTCGAGAGGTATGAGCAGTTCTTC. Translated, it gives CASSSLERYEQFF.

J is TRBJ2-7 and V is TRBV2, with D possibly matching TRBD1 (5 bases). Germline V gene sequence: CDR1 SNHLY, CDR2 FYNNEI. V gave up 7 bases and J gave up 4 bases, with 17 bases separating them. The CDR3 covers 14 residues. CDR3: CASTIRGWRYEQYF. CDR3 coding DNA: TGTGCCAGCACAATAAGGGGTTGGCGATACGAGCAGTACTTC.

The rearrangement links TRBV7-9 to TRBJ2-7, with 11 bases matching TRBD2. The CDR3 covers 17 residues. The V and J ends lost 7 bases and 3 bases, in that order; junction bases with no gene match: 14. Looked up from germline, CDR1 is SEHNR and CDR2 is FQNEAQ (reference sequence). The CDR3 loop is CASTPIAGGPQDYEQYF. CDR3 nucleotide sequence: TGTGCCAGCACCCCGATAGCGGGAGGGCCTCAAGACTACGAGCAGTACTTC.

The chain joins TRBV19 to TRBJ2-5; 7 nucleotides agree with TRBD1. The germline CDR1 and CDR2 sequences are LNHDA and SQIVND (reference sequence). The CDR3 length is 13 residues. J gave up 3 bases and V 5 bases, and 3 bases lay outside the gene matches. The CDR3 loop is CASSGDREETQYF. The DNA for the CDR3 is TGTGCCAGTAGTGGGGACAGAGAAGAGACCCAGTACTTC.

This clonotype is a singleton in its sample. V gene TRBV5-1 combines with J gene TRBJ2-1; no clear D gene. V was cut by 0 bases and J by 7 bases, with 11 bases left in between. The germline CDR1 and CDR2 sequences are SGHRS and YFSETQ. CDR3 size: 14 residues. The CDR3 DNA is TGCGCCAGCAGCTTGGGTCCCCGGCGTAATGAGCAGTTCTTC. This translates into CASSLGPRRNEQFF.

This clonotype was found once. J is TRBJ2-7 and V is TRBV5-1; 7 bases are a match to TRBD2. CDR1 is SGHRS and CDR2 is YFSETQ in the germline V gene. The CDR3 runs to 15 residues. V was clipped by 1 base and J by 2 bases; unmatched bases: 6. The CDR3 DNA reads as TGCGCCAGCAGCTTGTCGAGCGGGGAGGCCTACGAGCAGTACTTC. This encodes CASSLSSGEAYEQYF.

The chain carries TRBV7-9 and TRBJ1-1, with 7 bases fitting TRBD1. Germline V gene data show CDR1 as SEHNR and CDR2 as FQNEAQ (reference sequence). The CDR3 consists of 15 residues. With 5 bases clipped from V and 2 bases from J, the junction kept 8 bases outside the gene matches. In nucleotides, the CDR3 is TGTGCCAGCAGCACTACCACAGGGGCAAACACTGAAGCTTTCTTT. Translation gives CASSTTTGANTEAFF.

The J gene is TRBJ2-3, the V gene TRBV6-1; 11 bases agree with TRBD2. This CDR3 has 16 amino acids. With 4 bases clipped from V and 0 bases from J, the junction kept 3 bases outside the gene matches. CDR1 is MNHNS, CDR2 SASEGT, per germline. In DNA form, the CDR3 reads TGTGCCAGCAGTGTCCGGACTAGCGGGAGCACAGATACGCAGTATTTT. Translated, it gives CASSVRTSGSTDTQYF.

The chain combines TRBV20-1 with TRBJ1-1; D uncertain. There are 15 residues in the CDR3. V was clipped by 0 bases and J by 2 bases, with 13 bases between them. The germline V gene has CDR1 DFQATT and CDR2 SNEGSKA (reference sequence). The CDR3 DNA follows: TGCAGTGCTAGAGATTCTTCCTCCGTAAACACTGAAGCTTTCTTT. Protein product: CSARDSSSVNTEAFF.

This sequence joins TRBV19 and TRBJ2-2; the D gene is possibly TRBD2 (6 bases). CDR3 size: 14 residues. From germline, CDR1 is LNHDA and CDR2 SQIVND (reference sequence). Trimming cost V 5 bases and J 4 bases, with 11 bases left between them. The CDR3 here is CASSAGLTTGELFF. CDR3 nucleotide sequence: TGTGCCAGTAGTGCCGGACTAACCACCGGGGAGCTGTTTTTT.

The V and J genes are TRBV5-1 and TRBJ2-2, with D tentatively TRBD2 (6 bases). V dropped 2 bases and J dropped 0 bases, with 11 bases sitting between them. The CDR3 loop spans 16 amino acids. Germline loops: CDR1 SGHRS, CDR2 YFSETQ. The CDR3: CASSFIAGPNTGELFF. For the CDR3, the DNA is TGCGCCAGCAGCTTTATCGCGGGGCCGAACACCGGGGAGCTGTTTTTT.